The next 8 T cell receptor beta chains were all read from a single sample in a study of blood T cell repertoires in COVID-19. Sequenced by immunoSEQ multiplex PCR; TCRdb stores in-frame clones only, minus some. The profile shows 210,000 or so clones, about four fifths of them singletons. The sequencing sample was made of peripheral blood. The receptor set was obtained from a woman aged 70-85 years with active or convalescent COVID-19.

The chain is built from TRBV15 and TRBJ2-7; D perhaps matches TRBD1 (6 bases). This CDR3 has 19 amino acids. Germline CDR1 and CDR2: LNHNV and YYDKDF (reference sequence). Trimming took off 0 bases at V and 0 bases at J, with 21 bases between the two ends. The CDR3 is CATSRDPSAYGQRSYEQYF. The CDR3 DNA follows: TGTGCCACCAGCAGAGATCCTTCGGCTTACGGACAGCGCTCCTACGAGCAGTACTTC.

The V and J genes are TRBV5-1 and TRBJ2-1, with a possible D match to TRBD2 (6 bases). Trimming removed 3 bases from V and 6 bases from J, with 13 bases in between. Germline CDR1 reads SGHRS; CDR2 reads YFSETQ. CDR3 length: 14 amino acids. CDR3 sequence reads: CASSSISGPNEQFF. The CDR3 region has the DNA TGCGCCAGCAGCTCCATTAGCGGTCCCAATGAGCAGTTCTTC.

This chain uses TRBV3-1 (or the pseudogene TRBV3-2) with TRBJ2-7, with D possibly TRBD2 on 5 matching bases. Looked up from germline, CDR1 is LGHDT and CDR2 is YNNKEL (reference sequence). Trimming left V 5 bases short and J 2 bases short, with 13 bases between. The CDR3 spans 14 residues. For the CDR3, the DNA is TGTGCCAGCAGCGCTAGCTTTTTGGCCTACGAGCAGTACTTC. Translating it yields CASSASFLAYEQYF.

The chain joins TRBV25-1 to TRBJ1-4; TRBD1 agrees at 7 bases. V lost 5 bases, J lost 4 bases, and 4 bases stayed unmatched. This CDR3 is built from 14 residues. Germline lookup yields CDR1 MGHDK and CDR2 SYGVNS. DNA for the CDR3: TGTGCCAGCAGTCGGACAGGTGGTAATGAAAAACTGTTTTTT. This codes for CASSRTGGNEKLFF.

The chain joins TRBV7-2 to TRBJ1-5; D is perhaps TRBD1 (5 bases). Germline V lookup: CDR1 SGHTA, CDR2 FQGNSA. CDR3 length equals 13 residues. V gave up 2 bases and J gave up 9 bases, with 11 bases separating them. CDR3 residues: CASSLTGLPPQHF. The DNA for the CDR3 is TGTGCCAGCAGCTTAACAGGTCTCCCGCCCCAGCATTTT.

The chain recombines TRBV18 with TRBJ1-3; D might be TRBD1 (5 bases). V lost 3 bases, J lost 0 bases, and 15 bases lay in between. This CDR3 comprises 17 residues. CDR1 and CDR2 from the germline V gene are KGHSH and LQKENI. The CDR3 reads CASSPSTGTGSGNTIYF. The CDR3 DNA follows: TGTGCCAGCTCACCGTCTACAGGAACGGGCTCTGGAAACACCATATATTTT.

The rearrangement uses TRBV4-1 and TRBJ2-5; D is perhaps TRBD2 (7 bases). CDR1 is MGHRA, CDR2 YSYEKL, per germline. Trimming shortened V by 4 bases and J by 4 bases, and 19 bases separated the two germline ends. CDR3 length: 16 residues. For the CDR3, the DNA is TGCGCCAGCAGCCGCGGGGGCTCCCAAGGGGGAGAGACCCAGTACTTC. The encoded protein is CASSRGGSQGGETQYF.

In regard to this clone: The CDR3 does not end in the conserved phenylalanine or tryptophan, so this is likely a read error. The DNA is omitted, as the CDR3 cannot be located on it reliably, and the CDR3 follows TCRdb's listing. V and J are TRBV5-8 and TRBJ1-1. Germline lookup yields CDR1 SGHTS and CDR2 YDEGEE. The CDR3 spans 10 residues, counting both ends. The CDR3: CASSRRGSTP.